The subject of this entry is one T cell receptor (beta chain). The assay was immunoSEQ multiplex PCR, and TCRdb's table has in-frame clones only and misses some. The sample includes around 11,000 clones, around 82% of them seen just once. Trimming took 4 bases from V and 0 from J; bases not matched to a gene: 9. CDR3 length equals 17 residues. CDR1 is SNHLY and CDR2 is FYNNEI in the germline V gene. The data were taken from a study of PD-1 and CTLA-4 blockade in melanoma. This sequence joins TRBV2 and TRBJ2-1; 7 nucleotides agree with TRBD2. The TCR comes from a human donor with melanoma. The sequencing here drew on CD8+ T cells from peripheral blood, taken from a patient given anti-PD-1 treatment. This CDR3 reads CASSGDYIMGSYNEQFF. DNA of the CDR3: TGTGCCAGCAGTGGGGACTACATTATGGGCTCCTACAATGAGCAGTTCTTC.